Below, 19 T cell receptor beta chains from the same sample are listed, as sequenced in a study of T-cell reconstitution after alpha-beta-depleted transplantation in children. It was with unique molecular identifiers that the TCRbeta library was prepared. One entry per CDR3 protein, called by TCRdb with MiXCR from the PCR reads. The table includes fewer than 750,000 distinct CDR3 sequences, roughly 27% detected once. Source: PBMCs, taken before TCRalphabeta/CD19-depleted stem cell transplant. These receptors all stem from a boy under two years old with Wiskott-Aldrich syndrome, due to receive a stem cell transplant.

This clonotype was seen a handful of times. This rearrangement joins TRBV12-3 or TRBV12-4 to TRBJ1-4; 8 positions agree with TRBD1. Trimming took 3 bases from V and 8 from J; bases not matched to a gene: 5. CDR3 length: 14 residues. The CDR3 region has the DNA TGTGCCAGCAGTTTGAGGACAGGGAGGGAAAAACTGTTTTTT. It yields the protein CASSLRTGREKLFF.

CDR3 sequence reads: CAISGGTGEKLFF. CDR3 coding DNA: TGTGCCATCAGTGGCGGGACAGGGGAAAAACTGTTTTTT. The chain links TRBV10-3 to TRBJ1-4; 9 positions match TRBD1. This CDR3 is built from 13 residues. Trimming took 4 bases from V and 8 from J; bases not matched to a gene: 2. Per germline, CDR1 ENHRY and CDR2 SYGVKD.

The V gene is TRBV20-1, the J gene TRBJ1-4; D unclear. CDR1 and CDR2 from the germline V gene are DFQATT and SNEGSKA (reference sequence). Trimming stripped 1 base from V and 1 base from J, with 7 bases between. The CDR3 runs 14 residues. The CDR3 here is CSARVLGTNEKLFF. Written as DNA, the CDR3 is TGCAGTGCTAGAGTTCTGGGAACTAATGAAAAACTGTTTTTT.

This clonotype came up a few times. CDR3 loop: CASSQGVSGRGSQETQYF. The CDR3 DNA reads as TGCGCCAGCAGCCAGGGGGTTAGCGGGAGAGGAAGCCAAGAGACCCAGTACTTC. The chain carries TRBV4-1 and TRBJ2-5, with 9 nucleotides matching TRBD2. With V trimmed by 3 bases and J by 1 base, 12 bases remained unmatched. The CDR3 runs to 18 residues. Per germline, CDR1 MGHRA and CDR2 YSYEKL.

CDR3 sequence reads: CSVDGQGRYEQYF. CDR3 in DNA: TGCAGCGTTGATGGACAGGGTCGTTACGAGCAGTACTTC. This chain connects TRBV29-1 to TRBJ2-7, with 8 bases aligning to TRBD1. In germline, CDR1 is SQVTM, CDR2 ANQGSEA. The CDR3 is 13 residues long. V was pared by 3 bases and J by 4 bases, with 5 bases of the junction left unmatched.

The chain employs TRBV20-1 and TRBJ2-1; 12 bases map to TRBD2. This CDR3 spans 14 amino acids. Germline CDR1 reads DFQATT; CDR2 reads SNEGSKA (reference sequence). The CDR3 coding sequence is TGCATTCCTCTAGCGGGAGGGCAAGCTAATGAGCAGTTCTTC. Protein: CIPLAGGQANEQFF.

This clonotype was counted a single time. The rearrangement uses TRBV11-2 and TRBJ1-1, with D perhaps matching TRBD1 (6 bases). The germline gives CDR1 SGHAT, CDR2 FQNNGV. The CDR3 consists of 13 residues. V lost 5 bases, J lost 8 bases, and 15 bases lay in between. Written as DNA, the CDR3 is TGTGCCAGCAGCCCCTGGAGGGGGGACGAAGCTTTCTTT. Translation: CASSPWRGDEAFF.

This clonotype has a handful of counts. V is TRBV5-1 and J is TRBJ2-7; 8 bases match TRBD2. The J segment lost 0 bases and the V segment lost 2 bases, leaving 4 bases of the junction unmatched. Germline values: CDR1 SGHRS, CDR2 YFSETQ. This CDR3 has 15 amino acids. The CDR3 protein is CASSFRTSPSYEQYF. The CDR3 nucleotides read TGCGCCAGCAGCTTCAGGACTAGCCCCTCCTACGAGCAGTACTTC.

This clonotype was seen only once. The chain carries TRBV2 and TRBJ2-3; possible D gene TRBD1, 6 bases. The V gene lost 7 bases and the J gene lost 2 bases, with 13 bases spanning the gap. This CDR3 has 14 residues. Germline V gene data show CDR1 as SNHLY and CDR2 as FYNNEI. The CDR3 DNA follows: TGTGCCAGCACTGACAGGATCAACACAGATACGCAGTATTTT. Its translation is CASTDRINTDTQYF.

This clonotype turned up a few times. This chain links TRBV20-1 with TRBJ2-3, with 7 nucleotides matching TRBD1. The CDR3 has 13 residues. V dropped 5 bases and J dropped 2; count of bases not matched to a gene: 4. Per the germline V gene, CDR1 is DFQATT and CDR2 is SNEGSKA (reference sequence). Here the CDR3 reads CSAPDRFTDTQYF. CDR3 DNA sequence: TGCAGTGCTCCGGACAGGTTCACAGATACGCAGTATTTT.

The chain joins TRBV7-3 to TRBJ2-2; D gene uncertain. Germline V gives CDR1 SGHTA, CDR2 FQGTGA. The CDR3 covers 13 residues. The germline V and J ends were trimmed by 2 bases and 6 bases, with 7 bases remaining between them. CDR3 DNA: TGTGCCAGCAGCTTAGCAAGGTCCGGGGAGCTGTTTTTT. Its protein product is CASSLARSGELFF.

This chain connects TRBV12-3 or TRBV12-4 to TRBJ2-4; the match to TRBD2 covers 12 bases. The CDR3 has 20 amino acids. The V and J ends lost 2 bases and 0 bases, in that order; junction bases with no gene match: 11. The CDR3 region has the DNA TGTGCCAGCAGTTTAAGCCCCGGACTAGCGGGAACTTTAGCCAAAAACATTCAGTACTTC. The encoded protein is CASSLSPGLAGTLAKNIQYF.

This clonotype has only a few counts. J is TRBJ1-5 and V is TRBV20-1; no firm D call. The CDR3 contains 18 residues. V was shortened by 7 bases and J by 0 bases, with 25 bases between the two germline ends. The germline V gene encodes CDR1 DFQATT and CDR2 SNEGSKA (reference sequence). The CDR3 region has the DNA TGCAGTGTAATCCTCCGCCAGGAGGCCTACTATAGCAATCAGCCCCAGCATTTT. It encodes CSVILRQEAYYSNQPQHF.

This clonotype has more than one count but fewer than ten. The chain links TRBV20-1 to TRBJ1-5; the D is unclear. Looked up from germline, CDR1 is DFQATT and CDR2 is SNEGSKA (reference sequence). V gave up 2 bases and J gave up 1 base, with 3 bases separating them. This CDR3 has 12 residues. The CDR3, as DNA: TGCAGTGCTAGAAGCAGCAATCAGCCCCAGCATTTT. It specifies CSARSSNQPQHF.

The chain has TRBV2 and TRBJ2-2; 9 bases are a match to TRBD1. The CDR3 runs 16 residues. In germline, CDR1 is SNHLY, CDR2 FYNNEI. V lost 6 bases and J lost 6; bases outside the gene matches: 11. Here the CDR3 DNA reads TGTGCCAGCAGGAAGGGGACAGGGATGGTGGCCGGGGAGCTGTTTTTT. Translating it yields CASRKGTGMVAGELFF.

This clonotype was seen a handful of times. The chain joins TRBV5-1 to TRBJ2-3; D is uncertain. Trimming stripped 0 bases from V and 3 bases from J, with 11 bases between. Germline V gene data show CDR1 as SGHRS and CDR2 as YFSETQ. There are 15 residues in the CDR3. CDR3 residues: CASSLGVMPTDTQYF. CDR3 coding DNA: TGCGCCAGCAGCTTGGGGGTCATGCCGACAGATACGCAGTATTTT.

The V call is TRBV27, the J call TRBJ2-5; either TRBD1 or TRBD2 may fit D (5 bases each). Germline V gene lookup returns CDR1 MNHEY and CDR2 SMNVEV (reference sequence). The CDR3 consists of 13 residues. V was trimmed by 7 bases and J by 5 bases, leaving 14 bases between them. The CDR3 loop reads CASNSLRGETQYF. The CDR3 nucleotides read TGTGCCAGCAATAGTTTGAGGGGTGAGACCCAGTACTTC.

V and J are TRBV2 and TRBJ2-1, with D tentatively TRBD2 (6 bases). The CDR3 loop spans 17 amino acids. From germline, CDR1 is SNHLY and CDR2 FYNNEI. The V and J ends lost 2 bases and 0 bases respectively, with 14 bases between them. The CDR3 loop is CASSELGEASSYNEQFF. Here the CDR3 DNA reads TGTGCCAGCAGTGAATTGGGGGAGGCGAGCTCCTACAATGAGCAGTTCTTC.

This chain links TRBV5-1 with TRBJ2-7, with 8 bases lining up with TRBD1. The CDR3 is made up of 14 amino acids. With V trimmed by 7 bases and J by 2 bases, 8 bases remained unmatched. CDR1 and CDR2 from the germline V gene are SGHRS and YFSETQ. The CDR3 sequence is CASGPGQATYEQYF. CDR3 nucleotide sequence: TGCGCCAGCGGACCGGGACAGGCGACCTACGAGCAGTACTTC. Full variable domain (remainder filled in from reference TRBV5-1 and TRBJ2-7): KAGVTQTPRYLIKTRGQQVTLSCSPISGHRSVSWYQQTPGQGLQFLFEYFSETQRNKGNFPGRFSGRQFSNSRSEMNVSTLELGDSALYLCASGPGQATYEQYFGPGTRLTVT.